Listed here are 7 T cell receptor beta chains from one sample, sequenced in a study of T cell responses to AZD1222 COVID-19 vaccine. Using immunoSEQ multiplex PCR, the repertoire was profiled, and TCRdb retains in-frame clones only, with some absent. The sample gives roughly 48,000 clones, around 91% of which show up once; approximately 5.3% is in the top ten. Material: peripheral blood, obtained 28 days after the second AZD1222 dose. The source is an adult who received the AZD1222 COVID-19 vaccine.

DNA of the CDR3: TGTGCCAGCAGTACCCCGGGACAGGTGACCGGGGAGCTGTTTTTT. Amino acid sequence: CASSTPGQVTGELFF. The rearrangement links TRBV28 to TRBJ2-2; 8 nucleotides match TRBD1. CDR3 size: 15 residues. V dropped 5 bases and J dropped 5; count of bases not matched to a gene: 7. The germline CDR1 and CDR2 sequences are MDHEN and SYDVKM.

The DNA of the CDR3 is TGTGCCAGCAGCCGCCAGGGACAGGGAGGAGATACGCAGTATTTT. Translated: CASSRQGQGGDTQYF. J is TRBJ2-3 and V is TRBV7-9; 9 bases align to TRBD1. The J segment lost 5 bases and the V segment lost 5 bases, leaving 8 bases of the junction unmatched. In germline, CDR1 is SEHNR, CDR2 FQNEAQ (reference sequence). The CDR3 runs to 15 residues. The full variable domain, in which reference TRBV7-9 and TRBJ2-3 provide the parts outside the CDR3, is DTGVSQNPRHKITKRGQNVTFRCDPISEHNRLYWYRQTLGQGPEFLTYFQNEAQLEKSRLLSDRFSAERPKGSFSTLEIQRTEQGDSAMYLCASSRQGQGGDTQYFGPGTRLTVL.

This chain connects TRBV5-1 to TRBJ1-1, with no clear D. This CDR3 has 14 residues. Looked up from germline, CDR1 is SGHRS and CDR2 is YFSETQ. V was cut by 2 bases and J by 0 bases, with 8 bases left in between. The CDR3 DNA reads TGCGCCAGCAGCTTCGCCAGCATGAACACTGAAGCTTTCTTT. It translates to CASSFASMNTEAFF.

The DNA for the CDR3 is TGTGCCAGCAGCACGTGGACGGCAAACACCGGGGAGCTGTTTTTT. Its translation: CASSTWTANTGELFF. The rearrangement joins TRBV7-8 to TRBJ2-2; D ambiguous. The CDR3 consists of 15 residues. Germline CDR1 reads SGHVS; CDR2 reads FQNEAQ. Trimming shortened V by 5 bases and J by 2 bases, and 12 bases separated the two germline ends.

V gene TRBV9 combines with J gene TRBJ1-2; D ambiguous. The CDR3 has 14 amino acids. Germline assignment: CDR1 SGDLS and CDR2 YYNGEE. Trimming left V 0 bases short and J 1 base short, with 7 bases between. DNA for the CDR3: TGTGCCAGCAGCGTAGCTGGACTTAACTATGGCTACACCTTC. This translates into CASSVAGLNYGYTF.

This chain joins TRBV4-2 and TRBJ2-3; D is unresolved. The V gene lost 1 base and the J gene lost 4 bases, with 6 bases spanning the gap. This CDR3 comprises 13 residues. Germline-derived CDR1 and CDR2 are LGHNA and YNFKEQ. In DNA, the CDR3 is TGTGCCAGCAGCCAAGTCGACGCAGATACGCAGTATTTT. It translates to CASSQVDADTQYF.

The CDR3 sequence is CASSYPLVSGENYEQYF. CDR3 DNA: TGTGCCAGCAGTTACCCCTTGGTCAGCGGGGAAAACTACGAGCAGTACTTC. The V and J genes are TRBV6-2 or TRBV6-3 and TRBJ2-7, with 7 bases identical to TRBD2. The CDR3 has 17 residues. V lost 2 bases, J lost 3 bases, and 13 bases stayed unmatched. Germline CDR1 MNHEY, CDR2 SVGEGT.